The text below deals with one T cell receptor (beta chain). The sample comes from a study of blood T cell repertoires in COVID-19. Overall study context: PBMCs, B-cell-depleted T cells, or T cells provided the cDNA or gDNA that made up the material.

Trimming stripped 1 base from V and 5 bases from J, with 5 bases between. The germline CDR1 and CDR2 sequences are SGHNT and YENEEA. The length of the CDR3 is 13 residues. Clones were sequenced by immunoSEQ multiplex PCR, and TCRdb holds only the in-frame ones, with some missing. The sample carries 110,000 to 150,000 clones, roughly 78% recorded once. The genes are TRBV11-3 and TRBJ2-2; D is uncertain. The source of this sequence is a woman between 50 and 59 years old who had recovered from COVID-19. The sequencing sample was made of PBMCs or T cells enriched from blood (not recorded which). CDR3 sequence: CASSLGATGELFF. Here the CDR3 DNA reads TGTGCCAGCAGCTTAGGAGCGACCGGGGAGCTGTTTTTT.